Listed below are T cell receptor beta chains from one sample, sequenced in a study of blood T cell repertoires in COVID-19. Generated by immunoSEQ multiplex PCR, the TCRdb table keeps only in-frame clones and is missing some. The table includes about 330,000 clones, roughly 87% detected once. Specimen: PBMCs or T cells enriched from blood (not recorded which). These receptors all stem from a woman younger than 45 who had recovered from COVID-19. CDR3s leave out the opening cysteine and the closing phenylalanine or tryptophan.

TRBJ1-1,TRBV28,ASSLSGGGTEAF
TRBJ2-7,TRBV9,ASSVSGTPDYEQY
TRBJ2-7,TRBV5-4,ASSLAGSGVYEQY
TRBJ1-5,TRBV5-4,ASSLAGDNQPQH
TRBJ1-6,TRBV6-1,ASSGSPGTGNNSPLH
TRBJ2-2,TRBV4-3,ASSQEDRPNTGELF
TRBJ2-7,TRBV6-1,ASSVAGVVYEQY
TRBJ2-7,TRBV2,ASSRTGTLYEQY
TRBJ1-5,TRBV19,ASSIGRADQPQH
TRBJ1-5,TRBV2,ASSPRGAGSNQPQH
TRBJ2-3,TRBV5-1,ATGTGASTDTQY
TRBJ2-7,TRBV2,ASKTQGEFDEQY
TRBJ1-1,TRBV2,ASRTGHLEAF
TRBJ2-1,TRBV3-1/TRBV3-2,ASSQFPVGGEQF
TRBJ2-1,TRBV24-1,ATSEPSGGGANEQF
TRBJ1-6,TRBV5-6,ASSPTTGGTYNSPLH
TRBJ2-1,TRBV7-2,ASSSQGYNEQF
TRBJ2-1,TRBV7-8,ASSPRRDREKNEQF
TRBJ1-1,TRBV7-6,ASSLEPNTEAF
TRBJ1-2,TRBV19,ASSSGTSGYT
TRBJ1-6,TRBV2,ASSDWGRGANSPLH
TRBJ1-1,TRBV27,ASGLTSGYGTEAF
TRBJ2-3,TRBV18,ASSPRTSGATDTQY
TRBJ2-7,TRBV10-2,ASSESKGGGYEQY
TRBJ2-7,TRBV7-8,ASSLARDRGFHEQY
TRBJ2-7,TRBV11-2,ASSLVGQLNYEQY
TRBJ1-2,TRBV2,ASSAGGGGYT
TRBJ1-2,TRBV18,ASSHTGTDRGDYGYT
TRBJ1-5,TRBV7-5,VRSETGVAQPQH
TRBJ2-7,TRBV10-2,ASSETPRGTYEQY
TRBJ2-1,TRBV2,ASSELGQGANEQF
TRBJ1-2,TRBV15,ATSRGDRNYGYT
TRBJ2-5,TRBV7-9,ASSAQRGQETQY
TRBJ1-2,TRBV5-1,ASSSGSDRGRDGYT
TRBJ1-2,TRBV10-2,ASSDLSDRGYGYT
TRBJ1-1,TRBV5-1,ASSLASMNTEAF
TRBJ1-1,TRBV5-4,ASSPRRVDTTEAF
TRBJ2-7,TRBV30,AWGTGINYEQY
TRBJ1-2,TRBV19,ASKLNRDRTNYGYT
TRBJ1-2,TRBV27,ASSPISGGYGYT
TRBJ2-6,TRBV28,AIQGSGANVLT